Here is one TCR beta chain with its context. The protocol was immunoSEQ multiplex PCR, while the TCRdb copy is restricted to in-frame clones and leaves out a portion. The sample lists about 94,000 clones; approximately 95% were seen once. The data derive from a study of siplizumab effects on memory and regulatory T cells. The trim removed 7 bases at V and 7 bases at J, leaving 7 bases unmatched. The CDR3 is 12 residues long. CDR1 is SQVTM, CDR2 ANQGSEA, per germline. This sequence joins TRBV29-1 and TRBJ1-2, with 9 bases identical to TRBD1. The sequence was collected from a human donor in good health. Sequences were obtained from non-Treg CD4+ T cells sorted from blood. The CDR3, as DNA: TGCAGCGCAGAACAGGGGGCGGGTGGCTACACCTTC. Encoded protein: CSAEQGAGGYTF.